These T cell receptor beta chains were read from a single sample in a study of shared clonotypes between healthy human individuals. The table came from immunoSEQ multiplex PCR; TCRdb's copy has only in-frame clones and leaves some out. The sample has over a million clones; around 78% are singletons. The sequencing sample was made of memory CD4+ T cells from PBMCs. These receptors were collected from a man aged 18 to 30 in good health. Some clones in this sample may be carry-over from other donors' samples. Both conserved end residues are part of each CDR3. A D gene is named only where the DNA matches it firmly.

j_call	d_call	v_call	cdr3_length	cdr3_aa
TRBJ2-1	TRBD1	TRBV11-1	15	CASSYRDRGYNEQFF
TRBJ2-1	TRBD2	TRBV7-2	15	CASSFGRGSGNEQFF
TRBJ2-1	.	TRBV4-1	17	CASSQAPRGSSYNEQFF
TRBJ2-5	.	TRBV5-1	14	CASSLGTYQETQYF
TRBJ2-7	.	TRBV5-4	16	CASSLGTGGIPYEQYF
TRBJ2-5	TRBD2	TRBV5-4	16	CASSTRTSGSPETQYF
TRBJ1-5	.	TRBV7-5	12	CVRSLTDQPQHF
TRBJ2-7	TRBD1	TRBV6-1	15	CASTRPDRARIEQYF
TRBJ1-2	TRBD1	TRBV6-1	13	CASTDRGHYGYTF
TRBJ1-5	.	TRBV7-8	17	CASRMGQGNIDNQPQHF
TRBJ2-1	TRBD2	TRBV9	16	CASSEAGGRVYNEQFF
TRBJ2-7	TRBD1	TRBV28	15	CASSAGQGGKYEQYF
TRBJ2-1	TRBD1	TRBV7-9	16	CASSAVTGVSYNEQFF
TRBJ2-1	.	TRBV5-1	15	CASSLGPSSYNEQFF
TRBJ2-7	.	TRBV5-5	15	CASSLATLSSYEQYF
TRBJ2-7	.	TRBV27	12	CASSRDGGEQYF
TRBJ2-5	TRBD2	TRBV27	18	CASSPRRLAGGYQETQYF
TRBJ2-1	.	TRBV5-1	13	CASSLRANNEQFF
TRBJ1-1	TRBD1	TRBV6-6	15	CASSYLTGSGTEAFF
TRBJ2-1	TRBD2	TRBV7-2	15	CASSISRTSGNEQFF
TRBJ2-1	TRBD1	TRBV5-6	15	CASSFDRVPYNEQFF
TRBJ2-2	.	TRBV2	14	CASSYRTGPGELFF
TRBJ2-7	TRBD1	TRBV30	13	CAWSAGTEYEQYF